This passage covers 16 T cell receptor beta chains from one sample sequenced in a study of blood T cell repertoires in COVID-19. Clones were read by immunoSEQ multiplex PCR, and TCRdb kept only the in-frame ones, dropping some. The top ten clones hold roughly an eighth of a sample with tens of thousands of clones, 85% of them seen once. The material sequenced was peripheral blood. Every receptor here comes from a human donor in a cohort sampled during active COVID-19.

The chain has TRBV7-8 and TRBJ2-3, with 8 bases fitting TRBD1. The CDR3 runs to 15 residues. The ends lost 4 bases at V and 1 base at J; junction bases unmatched: 4. The germline V gene encodes CDR1 SGHVS and CDR2 FQNEAQ. The CDR3 region has the DNA TGTGCCAGCAGCTCCTTGACAGGGGGCACAGATACGCAGTATTTT. It specifies CASSSLTGGTDTQYF.

The chain joins TRBV20-1 to TRBJ1-6; D unclear. The V end lost 3 bases, the J end lost 0 bases, and 15 bases lay between the germline ends. This CDR3 contains 17 residues. Germline lookup yields CDR1 DFQATT and CDR2 SNEGSKA (reference sequence). The CDR3 region is CSASGIIGSSYNSPLHF. Written as DNA, the CDR3 is TGCAGTGCTAGTGGTATTATAGGGAGCTCCTATAATTCACCCCTCCACTTT.

This clone was counted a few times. The chain carries TRBV5-1 and TRBJ2-5; D not resolved. The CDR3 is made up of 14 amino acids. Trimming cost V 5 bases and J 1 base, with 12 bases left between them. From germline, CDR1 is SGHRS and CDR2 YFSETQ. The CDR3 coding sequence is TGCGCCAGCAGTTCGTCGGGTCCCCAAGAGACCCAGTACTTC. The encoded protein is CASSSSGPQETQYF.

This chain uses TRBV9 with TRBJ2-7; maybe TRBD1 (5 bases). Deletions cut 0 bases from V and 2 bases from J, with 12 bases between. Per germline, CDR1 SGDLS and CDR2 YYNGEE. CDR3 length: 15 amino acids. CDR3 sequence (DNA): TGTGCCAGCAGCGTAGATTCGGACATCGCCTACGAGCAGTACTTC. Its translation is CASSVDSDIAYEQYF.

The chain combines TRBV6-5 with TRBJ2-5, with 12 bases fitting TRBD2. The CDR3 is 15 amino acids. The germline V gene has CDR1 MNHEY and CDR2 SVGAGI. The V and J ends lost 6 bases and 4 bases, in that order; junction bases with no gene match: 6. The CDR3 nucleotides read TGTGCCAGCAGACCTCTAGCGGGGGGGCCAGAGACCCAGTACTTC. Its protein is CASRPLAGGPETQYF.

The J gene is TRBJ1-6, the V gene TRBV6-1; TRBD1 might be the D (5 bases). Trimming removed 0 bases at V and 4 bases at J, with 7 bases between. The CDR3 runs to 15 residues. In germline, CDR1 is MNHNS, CDR2 SASEGT. This chain's CDR3 is CASSEAGGYNSPLHF. For the CDR3, the DNA is TGTGCCAGCAGTGAAGCCGGGGGATATAATTCACCCCTCCACTTT.

This clone was picked up a small number of times. The V and J genes are TRBV12-5 and TRBJ1-4; tentative D call: TRBD1 (5 bases). The CDR3 covers 15 residues. The V and J ends lost 6 bases and 3 bases respectively, with 14 bases between them. The germline gives CDR1 LGHNT, CDR2 FRNRAP. In nucleotides, the CDR3 is TGTGCTAGTGGCCCGGGGGGAACCCCTAATGAAAAACTGTTTTTT. It specifies CASGPGGTPNEKLFF.

The J gene is TRBJ2-2, the V gene TRBV6-1, with D perhaps matching TRBD2 (6 bases). Germline V CDR1 and CDR2: MNHNS, SASEGT. This CDR3 has 18 residues. V was shortened by 2 bases and J by 0 bases, with 16 bases between the two germline ends. The CDR3 DNA sequence: TGTGCCAGCAGTGAATATCCGCGGGGACTCGCGAACACCGGGGAGCTGTTTTTT. This translates into CASSEYPRGLANTGELFF.

The J gene is TRBJ1-2, the V gene TRBV6-1, with a weak D call TRBD1 (6 bases). The CDR3 runs 14 residues. Trimming removed 2 bases from V and 3 bases from J, with 10 bases in between. CDR1 is MNHNS, CDR2 SASEGT, per germline. The CDR3 DNA reads as TGTGCCAGCAGTGAATGGGGGGGCGACTATGGCTACACCTTC. This translates into CASSEWGGDYGYTF.

The chain employs TRBV12-5 and TRBJ2-7; 8 bases fit TRBD1. Trimming at V came to 6 bases and at J to 3 bases, leaving 4 bases not matched to a gene. CDR3 length: 13 amino acids. Germline V gives CDR1 LGHNT, CDR2 FRNRAP. The CDR3 DNA reads as TGTGCTAGTGGCGCGGACAGGGACTACGAGCAGTACTTC. It is translated as CASGADRDYEQYF.

V gene TRBV6-5 combines with J gene TRBJ1-2; 9 bases agree with TRBD1. Per the germline V gene, CDR1 is MNHEY and CDR2 is SVGAGI. V lost 8 bases and J lost 0; bases outside the gene matches: 7. The length of the CDR3 is 15 residues. The CDR3 nucleotides are TGTGCCAGCGACAGGGGGAACAGGGCTAACTATGGCTACACCTTC. Its translation: CASDRGNRANYGYTF.

The V call is TRBV5-4, the J call TRBJ2-2; TRBD1 matches at 7 bases. Germline V gives CDR1 SGHNT, CDR2 YYREEE (reference sequence). There are 16 residues in the CDR3. After removal of 4 bases from V and 0 bases from J, the junction contained 6 bases not matched to a gene. CDR3 loop: CASSRRGGANTGELFF. Here the CDR3 DNA reads TGTGCCAGCAGCCGGCGAGGGGGCGCGAACACCGGGGAGCTGTTTTTT.

This clone was counted only a few times. The chain joins TRBV28 to TRBJ1-1; the match to TRBD1 covers 10 bases. Germline V gene lookup returns CDR1 MDHEN and CDR2 SYDVKM. V was pared by 5 bases and J by 2 bases, with 5 bases of the junction left unmatched. CDR3 length equals 15 residues. The CDR3 spells CASSDRDRGNTEAFF. CDR3 sequence (DNA): TGTGCCAGCAGTGACCGGGACAGGGGAAACACTGAAGCTTTCTTT.

The chain links TRBV3-1 (or the pseudogene TRBV3-2) to TRBJ2-5; tentative D call: TRBD2 (6 bases). This CDR3 has 16 residues. From germline, CDR1 is LGHDT and CDR2 YNNKEL (reference sequence). The V end was cut by 0 bases, the J end by 5 bases, with 16 bases between. The CDR3 region is CASSQDRGPAGETQYF. The CDR3 DNA follows: TGTGCCAGCAGCCAAGATCGGGGCCCCGCGGGGGAGACCCAGTACTTC.

The chain employs TRBV24-1 and TRBJ2-1; the match to TRBD2 covers 10 bases. CDR3 length equals 14 residues. CDR1 is KGHDR, CDR2 SFDVKD, per germline. V shed 2 bases, J shed 12 bases, and the junction held 6 bases outside the gene matches. The CDR3 DNA reads TGTGCCACCAGTGATTCCCGGCTAGCGGGAGTGCAGTTCTTC. Its protein product is CATSDSRLAGVQFF.

This sequence joins TRBV7-3 and TRBJ2-2; TRBD2 might be the D (6 bases). Deletions cut 3 bases from V and 4 bases from J, with 18 bases between. There are 17 residues in the CDR3. Germline values: CDR1 SGHTA, CDR2 FQGTGA. The CDR3 protein is CASSFLLGRRGTGELFF. The DNA of the CDR3 is TGTGCCAGCAGCTTTTTATTGGGCAGGAGGGGCACCGGGGAGCTGTTTTTT.